The 8 T cell receptor beta chains below all came from one sample that was sequenced in a study of technical replicates of blood from several donors. TCRdb's copy holds only in-frame clones and misses some; the assay was immunoSEQ multiplex PCR. The sample contains approximately 49,000 clones, about 90% of which appear only once. Sequenced material: PBMCs. The receptors shown here come from a human donor in good health. Some clones in this sample may be carry-over from other donors' samples.

This sequence joins TRBV7-2 and TRBJ1-2, with a weak D call TRBD1 (6 bases). V gave up 7 bases and J gave up 0 bases, with 15 bases separating them. The CDR3 is 15 amino acids. CDR1 SGHTA and CDR2 FQGNSA come from the germline V gene. DNA of the CDR3: TGTGCCAGCACCAAAGACAGGAACGCTAACTATGGCTACACCTTC. Translation: CASTKDRNANYGYTF.

The gene calls are TRBV10-3 and TRBJ2-7; possible D gene TRBD2, 6 bases. CDR1 and CDR2 (germline): ENHRY, SYGVKD. The CDR3 is 15 residues long. V was pared by 2 bases and J by 6 bases, with 17 bases between. CDR3 region: CAISEEGRRRGEQYF. CDR3 nucleotide sequence: TGTGCCATCAGTGAGGAAGGACGGCGGCGGGGCGAGCAGTACTTC.

The J gene is TRBJ1-2, the V gene TRBV5-1; the match to TRBD1 covers 12 bases. The CDR3 spans 14 residues. With 4 bases clipped from V and 8 bases from J, the junction kept 6 bases outside the gene matches. The germline CDR1 and CDR2 sequences are SGHRS and YFSETQ. CDR3 region: CASSQGQGAQGYTF. CDR3 DNA sequence: TGCGCCAGCAGCCAGGGACAGGGGGCGCAGGGCTACACCTTC. Filled out from reference TRBV5-1 and TRBJ1-2, the complete variable domain reads KAGVTQTPRYLIKTRGQQVTLSCSPISGHRSVSWYQQTPGQGLQFLFEYFSETQRNKGNFPGRFSGRQFSNSRSEMNVSTLELGDSALYLCASSQGQGAQGYTFGSGTRLTVV.

This chain uses TRBV10-2 with TRBJ2-7; D call uncertain. Germline V gene lookup returns CDR1 WSHSY and CDR2 SAAADI. The CDR3 is made up of 14 amino acids. V lost 3 bases and J lost 0, with 9 bases in between. For the CDR3, the DNA is TGCGCCAGCAGTGATTCAGGTTACTCCTACGAGCAGTACTTC. This encodes CASSDSGYSYEQYF.

V usage is TRBV19 and J usage is TRBJ1-6; the match to TRBD1 covers 8 bases. Per the germline V gene, CDR1 is LNHDA and CDR2 is SQIVND (reference sequence). This CDR3 has 15 residues. V shed 4 bases and J 7 bases; nucleotides not matched to a gene: 6. CDR3 sequence (DNA): TGTGCCAGTAGTACAGCGACAGGGGCCAATTCACCCCTCCACTTT. Translating it yields CASSTATGANSPLHF.

The genes are TRBV5-4 and TRBJ2-1, with 8 bases lining up with TRBD2. V shed 4 bases, J shed 1 base, and the junction held 4 bases outside the gene matches. Germline V CDR1 and CDR2: SGHNT, YYREEE (reference sequence). The CDR3 has 15 residues. CDR3 loop: CASSAGLVSYNEQFF. The CDR3, as DNA: TGTGCCAGCAGCGCGGGACTAGTTTCCTACAATGAGCAGTTCTTC.

CDR3 in DNA: TGTGCCAGTAGTTCGGGAAGCCAAGAGACCCAGTACTTC. It codes for CASSSGSQETQYF. This chain connects TRBV19 to TRBJ2-5, with D possibly TRBD2 on 5 matching bases. The CDR3 loop spans 13 amino acids. Germline V CDR1 and CDR2: LNHDA, SQIVND (reference sequence). Trimming cost V 5 bases and J 1 base, with 8 bases left between them.

CDR3 sequence (DNA): TGTGCCAGCAGCTTGAGGGGACTCTACAATGAGCAGTTCTTC. Translating gives CASSLRGLYNEQFF. The chain joins TRBV5-6 to TRBJ2-1; a possible D gene is TRBD2 (6 bases). Trimming shortened V by 1 base and J by 3 bases, and 8 bases separated the two germline ends. CDR3 length equals 14 residues. Looked up from germline, CDR1 is SGHDT and CDR2 is YYEEEE. Full variable domain (missing parts from reference TRBV5-6 and TRBJ2-1): DAGVTQSPTHLIKTRGQQVTLRCSPKSGHDTVSWYQQALGQGPQFIFQYYEEEERQRGNFPDRFSGHQFPNYSSELNVNALLLGDSALYLCASSLRGLYNEQFFGPGTRLTVL.